This TCR beta chain stems from a study of blood T cell repertoires in COVID-19. Across the whole study: Whether acute or convalescent, the COVID-19 samples came from the United States, Italy and Spain. T cells, B-cell-depleted T cells, or PBMCs supplied cDNA or gDNA.

Original processing methods: Amplification with reference gene primers provided the estimates of nucleated cell counts. The data were produced by immunoSEQ multiplex PCR, yet TCRdb's version contains in-frame clones alone and is incomplete. Clonal size and the V and J genes are those of that table, whereas D and trimming came from the DNA. The sample yields over 200,000 clones, around 90% seen once. The CDR3 covers 13 residues. In germline, CDR1 is MGHDK, CDR2 SYGVNS. V shed 6 bases and J shed 3 bases, with 12 bases lying between them. Sequencing was done on a sample of peripheral blood. J is TRBJ2-7 and V is TRBV25-1; D call uncertain. This TCR was recovered from a woman between 40 and 55 years old who had recovered from COVID-19. The CDR3: CASSALGGYEQYF. The CDR3 nucleotides read TGTGCCAGCAGCGCCCTTGGCGGCTACGAGCAGTACTTC.